This is a list of T cell receptor beta chains from one sample in a study of glioma-infiltrating T cells. TCRdb independently ran MiXCR on the multiplex PCR reads; one entry per CDR3 protein. The sample contains about 130,000 distinct CDR3 sequences, roughly 20% of which appear only once. Sequencing was performed on glioma tissue, nonneoplastic brain tissue, or PBMCs (not recorded which). Receptors were obtained from a human donor with low-grade glioma or glioblastoma, undergoing nonglioma brain surgery, or in good health (not recorded which). CDR3s include the opening cysteine and the closing phenylalanine or tryptophan. Fields, in order: clone size, V gene, D gene, J gene, CDR3 protein, CDR3 DNA. A D gene is named only where the DNA matches it firmly. Clone size is given for some rows only: seen once, a few or many times, or a class if the clone is expanded.

>many|TRBV7-2|.|TRBJ1-4
CASSLVGTVGNEKLFF
TGTGCCAGCAGCTTAGTCGGGACGGTCGGTAATGAAAAACTGTTTTTT
>many|TRBV27|TRBD2|TRBJ2-7
CASSTTGTSGYEQYF
TGTGCCAGCAGTACAACCGGGACTAGCGGCTACGAGCAGTACTTC
>few|TRBV29-1|TRBD2|TRBJ2-5
CSVDGLAGGRETQYF
TGCAGCGTTGATGGACTAGCGGGAGGGCGAGAGACCCAGTACTTC
>many|TRBV7-2|.|TRBJ2-7
CASSLEGRLSYEQYF
TGTGCCAGCAGCTTAGAGGGGCGGCTCTCCTACGAGCAGTACTTC
>.|TRBV11-1|.|TRBJ1-5
CASRPPGRNNQPQHF
TGTGCCAGCAGACCACCCGGGAGAAACAATCAGCCCCAGCATTTT
>many|TRBV6-2/TRBV6-3|.|TRBJ2-1
CASSYRGGGSSYNEQFF
TGTGCCAGCAGTTACCGTGGGGGCGGGAGCTCCTACAATGAGCAGTTCTTC
>many|TRBV27|.|TRBJ2-3
CASSPTDGLTDTQYF
TGTGCCAGCAGTCCCACGGACGGTCTCACAGATACGCAGTATTTT
>.|TRBV2|.|TRBJ2-7
CASSWSVYEQYF
TGTGCCAGTAGCTGGAGCGTCTACGAGCAGTACTTC
>.|TRBV3-1|TRBD2|TRBJ2-7
CASSQDLSGRDSYEQYF
TGTGCCAGCAGCCAAGATCTATCGGGGAGGGATTCCTACGAGCAGTACTTC
>many|TRBV7-9|.|TRBJ1-1
CASSRSRGENTEAFF
TGTGCCAGCAGCAGGAGCAGGGGAGAGAACACTGAAGCTTTCTTT
>many|TRBV28|TRBD1|TRBJ2-1
CASSPGGTGYFSYNEQFF
TGTGCCAGCAGTCCAGGTGGGACAGGTTATTTCTCCTACAATGAGCAGTTCTTC
>many|TRBV19|TRBD1|TRBJ2-7
CASSVDRGTYEQYF
TGTGCCAGTAGTGTGGACAGGGGGACCTACGAGCAGTACTTC
>many|TRBV4-1|.|TRBJ2-3
CASSQGLGTDTQYF
TGCGCCAGCAGCCAAGGACTGGGAACAGATACGCAGTATTTT
>many|TRBV7-9|TRBD1|TRBJ1-1
CASSPVQGAHAFF
TGTGCCAGCAGCCCTGTACAGGGGGCGCATGCTTTCTTT
>few|TRBV4-3|TRBD1|TRBJ2-7
CASSQGTGASYEQYF
TGCGCCAGCAGCCAAGGGACAGGGGCATCCTACGAGCAGTACTTC
>many|TRBV20-1|TRBD1|TRBJ1-2
CSARSRGLNYGYTF
TGCAGTGCTAGGAGTAGGGGGCTGAACTATGGCTACACCTTC
>many|TRBV25-1|.|TRBJ1-2
CASSERASYGYTF
TGTGCCAGCAGTGAACGCGCCAGCTATGGCTACACCTTC
>many|TRBV14|.|TRBJ2-3
CASSPRLTGDTQYF
TGTGCCAGCAGCCCCAGACTCACCGGAGATACGCAGTATTTT